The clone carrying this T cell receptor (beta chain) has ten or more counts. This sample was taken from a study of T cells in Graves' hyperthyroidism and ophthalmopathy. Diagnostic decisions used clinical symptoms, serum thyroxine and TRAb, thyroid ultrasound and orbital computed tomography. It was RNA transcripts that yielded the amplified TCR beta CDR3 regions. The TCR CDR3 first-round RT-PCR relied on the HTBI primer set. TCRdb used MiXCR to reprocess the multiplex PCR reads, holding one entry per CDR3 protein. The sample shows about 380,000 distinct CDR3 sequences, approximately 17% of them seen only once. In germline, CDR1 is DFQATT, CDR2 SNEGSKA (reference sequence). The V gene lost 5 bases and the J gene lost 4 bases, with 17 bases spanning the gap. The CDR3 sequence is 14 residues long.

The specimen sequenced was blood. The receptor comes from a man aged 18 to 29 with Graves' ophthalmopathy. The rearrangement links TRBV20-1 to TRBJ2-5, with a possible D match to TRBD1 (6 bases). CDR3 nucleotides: TGCAGTGCTTCCATAACAGGGATCTCAGAGACCCAGTACTTC. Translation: CSASITGISETQYF.